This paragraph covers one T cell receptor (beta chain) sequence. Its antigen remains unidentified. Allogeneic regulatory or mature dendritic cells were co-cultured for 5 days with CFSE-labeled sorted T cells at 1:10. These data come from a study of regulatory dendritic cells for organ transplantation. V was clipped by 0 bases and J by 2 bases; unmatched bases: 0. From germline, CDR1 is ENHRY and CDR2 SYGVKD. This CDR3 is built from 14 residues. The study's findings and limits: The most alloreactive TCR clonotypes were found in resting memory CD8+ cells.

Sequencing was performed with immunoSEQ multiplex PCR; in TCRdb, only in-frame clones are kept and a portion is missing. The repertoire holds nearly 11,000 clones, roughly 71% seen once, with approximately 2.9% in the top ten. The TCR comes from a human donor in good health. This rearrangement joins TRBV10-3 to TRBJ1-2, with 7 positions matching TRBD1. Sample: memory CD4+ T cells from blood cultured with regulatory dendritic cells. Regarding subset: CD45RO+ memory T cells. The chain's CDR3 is CAISESGGNYGYTF. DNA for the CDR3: TGTGCCATCAGTGAGTCAGGGGGCAACTATGGCTACACCTTC.